The 8 T cell receptor beta chains listed next were all sequenced from one sample in a study of radiotherapy plus CTLA-4 blockade in lung cancer. TCRdb's copy holds only in-frame clones and misses some; the assay was immunoSEQ multiplex PCR. Of about 77,000 clones in the sample, approximately 73% were seen once. The sequencing here drew on peripheral blood, taken from a patient treated with radiotherapy plus ipilimumab. The receptor set was obtained from a human donor with non-small cell lung cancer whose response to radiotherapy plus ipilimumab could not be evaluated.

V usage is TRBV7-2 and J usage is TRBJ1-5; 8 bases map to TRBD1. CDR3 length: 14 amino acids. Germline V lookup: CDR1 SGHTA, CDR2 FQGNSA. V lost 5 bases and J lost 7; bases outside the gene matches: 7. The CDR3 spells CASSPGGQGQPQHF. CDR3 bases: TGTGCCAGCAGCCCCGGCGGACAGGGCCAGCCCCAGCATTTT.

The chain is built from TRBV7-9 and TRBJ2-7, with TRBD1 matching 8 bases. This CDR3 contains 12 residues. V gave up 5 bases and J gave up 5 bases; unmatched junction bases: 2. CDR1 is SEHNR, CDR2 FQNEAQ, per germline (reference sequence). The CDR3 sequence: CASSGDRHEQYF. In DNA, the CDR3 is TGTGCCAGCAGCGGGGACAGGCACGAGCAGTACTTC.

This chain connects TRBV6-5 to TRBJ1-2, with D maybe TRBD1 (6 bases). This CDR3 spans 13 amino acids. V was cut by 6 bases and J by 2 bases, with 10 bases left in between. Germline lookup yields CDR1 MNHEY and CDR2 SVGAGI. CDR3 in amino acids: CASSPGTNYGYTF. The CDR3, as DNA: TGTGCCAGCAGCCCCGGGACAAACTATGGCTACACCTTC.

This clone appeared a few times. The chain is built from TRBV9 and TRBJ2-5; 10 positions match TRBD2. The germline gives CDR1 SGDLS, CDR2 YYNGEE. This CDR3 comprises 15 residues. V shed 0 bases and J 4 bases; nucleotides not matched to a gene: 3. The CDR3 loop reads CASSVASGRVETQYF. The CDR3 nucleotides are TGTGCCAGCAGCGTAGCGAGCGGGAGGGTAGAGACCCAGTACTTC. Based on the CDR3 plus reference TRBV9 and TRBJ2-5, the full variable domain is DSGVTQTPKHLITATGQRVTLRCSPRSGDLSVYWYQQSLDQGLQFLIQYYNGEERAKGNILERFSAQQFPDLHSELNLSSLELGDSALYFCASSVASGRVETQYFGPGTRLLVL.

This chain links TRBV5-5 with TRBJ1-2; 11 nucleotides line up with TRBD1. The CDR3 totals 17 residues. Germline assignment: CDR1 SGHKS and CDR2 YYEKEE (reference sequence). The V and J ends lost 4 bases and 5 bases, in that order; junction bases with no gene match: 13. The CDR3 loop is CASSITSGTGGRYGYTF. The CDR3 DNA reads TGTGCCAGCAGCATAACCTCCGGGACAGGGGGACGGTATGGCTACACCTTC.

The chain employs TRBV10-1 and TRBJ2-4; possible D gene TRBD2, 6 bases. The germline V gene has CDR1 WNHNN and CDR2 SYGVQD (reference sequence). The CDR3 length is 16 residues. V lost 6 bases and J 3 bases, leaving 18 bases between the germline ends. For the CDR3, the DNA is TGCGCCAGCAGCCCCTCGGGCGGGAACGGCAAAAACATTCAGTACTTC. Protein sequence: CASSPSGGNGKNIQYF.

The genes are TRBV6-4 and TRBJ2-1; D may be TRBD2 (6 bases). The V and J ends lost 0 bases and 2 bases respectively, with 14 bases between them. Germline V gene data show CDR1 as MRHNA and CDR2 as SNTAGT. This CDR3 region has 17 residues. This chain's CDR3 is CASSDSNRGSPYNEQFF. The CDR3 DNA reads as TGTGCCAGCAGTGACTCGAATCGGGGGAGCCCCTACAATGAGCAGTTCTTC.

The rearrangement uses TRBV2 and TRBJ2-7, with D possibly matching TRBD2 (5 bases). Trimming left V 5 bases short and J 0 bases short, with 8 bases between. Germline V gene lookup returns CDR1 SNHLY and CDR2 FYNNEI. The CDR3 is 13 residues long. CDR3 sequence (DNA): TGTGCCAGCAGTTGGCGGGCCTCCTACGAGCAGTACTTC. This encodes CASSWRASYEQYF.